Below, one T cell receptor (beta chain) is given with its context. The antigen is unknown. PBMCs were stained for CD3, CD4 and CD8, and CD4+ and CD8+ T cells were sorted. This specimen comes from a study of CD8+ T cells in alopecia areata. Study-level points and caveats: Especially in alopecia totalis/universalis, lesional scalp showed greater clonality than normal scalp did.

RNA extraction was followed by reverse transcription into cDNA, which acted as the sequencing template. Measured with immunoSEQ multiplex PCR; TCRdb has only the in-frame clones, and not every one. Seen here are hundreds of thousands of clones, roughly 69% observed once, and the top ten hold 1% to 1.5%. This TCR was recovered from a human donor with alopecia areata. The sample was CD4+ T cells sorted from blood, taken at week 0.

The CDR3 sequence is CASSLVMTEAFF. The CDR3 nucleotides are TGTGCCAGCAGCTTAGTCATGACTGAAGCTTTCTTT. V usage is TRBV7-2 and J usage is TRBJ1-1, with D hard to call. CDR1 is SGHTA and CDR2 is FQGNSA in the germline V gene. The CDR3 is 12 residues long. The V end lost 1 base, the J end lost 5 bases, and 5 bases lay between the germline ends.